A single sample gave rise to the 29 T cell receptor beta chains below, sequenced in a study of shared T cell receptors in the human thymus. TCRdb's copy holds only in-frame clones and misses some; the assay was immunoSEQ multiplex PCR. Of hundreds of thousands of clones listed, 88% are singletons. These same data were also listed under a study on human thymus T cells.

The sample taken for sequencing was thymocytes. The receptors here all came from a boy under two years old with a congenital heart defect.

This clone was observed once. The V gene is TRBV19, the J gene TRBJ1-1; 8 nucleotides agree with TRBD1. CDR1 LNHDA and CDR2 SQIVND come from the germline V gene (reference sequence). The CDR3 runs 18 residues. V was clipped by 2 bases and J by 2 bases; unmatched bases: 13. DNA for the CDR3: TGTGCCAGTAGTATATGCCTACAGGGGGACCCAGTAAACACTGAAGCTTTCTTT. Amino acids: CASSICLQGDPVNTEAFF.

V and J are TRBV19 and TRBJ2-1; D may be TRBD1 (6 bases). The ends were cut back, 4 bases at V and 4 bases at J, with 20 bases in the middle. Germline-derived CDR1 and CDR2 are LNHDA and SQIVND (reference sequence). This CDR3 has 17 residues. CDR3 residues: CASSTNSPGDPYNEQFF. CDR3 DNA sequence: TGTGCCAGTAGTACGAACTCTCCAGGGGACCCGTACAATGAGCAGTTCTTC.

This chain connects TRBV27 to TRBJ2-5, with D maybe TRBD2 (6 bases). Germline CDR1 MNHEY, CDR2 SMNVEV (reference sequence). The CDR3 is made up of 16 amino acids. V was shortened by 2 bases and J by 2 bases, with 15 bases between the two germline ends. The CDR3 bases are TGTGCCAGCAGTTTAAGGAGGGCTGGGCGACAAGAGACCCAGTACTTC. This sequence encodes CASSLRRAGRQETQYF.

A word on this clone: This sample also contains other DNA sequences that code for the same CDR3. The chain couples TRBV27 to TRBJ2-1; 10 bases match TRBD2. V shed 2 bases and J 4 bases; nucleotides not matched to a gene: 2. CDR3 size: 15 residues. Germline-derived CDR1 and CDR2 are MNHEY and SMNVEV (reference sequence). As DNA, the CDR3 is TGTGCCAGCAGTTTACGGACTAGCGGTTACAATGAGCAGTTCTTC. Encoded protein: CASSLRTSGYNEQFF.

This chain connects TRBV28 to TRBJ2-3; unclear D gene. V dropped 5 bases and J dropped 5 bases, with 17 bases sitting between them. The CDR3 contains 15 residues. Germline V gene sequence: CDR1 MDHEN, CDR2 SYDVKM. CDR3 sequence reads: CASSPTESHGDTQYF. In nucleotides, the CDR3 is TGTGCCAGCAGTCCGACTGAAAGCCATGGAGATACGCAGTATTTT.

The chain is built from TRBV18 and TRBJ2-7; 11 nucleotides align to TRBD2. Trimming cost V 5 bases and J 2 bases; bases outside gene matches: 8. This CDR3 contains 16 residues. The germline gives CDR1 KGHSH, CDR2 LQKENI. This CDR3 is CASSRTGTSGTYEQYF. The CDR3 DNA reads TGTGCCAGCTCAAGGACCGGGACTAGCGGAACCTACGAGCAGTACTTC.

V is TRBV19 and J is TRBJ1-4; 9 nucleotides align to TRBD1. The V and J ends lost 6 bases and 3 bases, in that order; junction bases with no gene match: 8. This CDR3 is 16 amino acids long. The germline V gene encodes CDR1 LNHDA and CDR2 SQIVND (reference sequence). The CDR3 bases are TGTGCCAGTAGCCGGGACAGGGAAGTGGCTAATGAAAAACTGTTTTTT. This encodes CASSRDREVANEKLFF. The entire variable domain, with the rest obtained from reference TRBV19 and TRBJ1-4, is as follows: DGGITQSPKYLFRKEGQNVTLSCEQNLNHDAMYWYRQDPGQGLRLIYYSQIVNDFQKGDIAEGYSVSREKKESFPLTVTSAQKNPTAFYLCASSRDREVANEKLFFGSGTQLSVL.

A few counts support this clone. V gene TRBV18 combines with J gene TRBJ2-3; 9 bases are a match to TRBD2. V gave up 1 base and J gave up 4 bases; unmatched junction bases: 9. CDR3 length equals 17 residues. CDR1 and CDR2 (germline): KGHSH, LQKENI. CDR3: CASSPQERGLAADTQYF. The CDR3 DNA is TGTGCCAGCTCACCACAAGAAAGGGGACTAGCAGCAGATACGCAGTATTTT.

This sequence joins TRBV25-1 and TRBJ2-3, with D possibly matching TRBD2 (6 bases). With 5 bases removed from V and 15 bases from J, the gap between germline ends came to 15 bases. The CDR3 totals 11 residues. CDR1 and CDR2 (germline): MGHDK, SYGVNS. The CDR3 region is CASSTGLQRYF. DNA of the CDR3: TGTGCCAGCAGTACGGGACTTCAACGCTATTTT.

The genes are TRBV5-1 and TRBJ2-3; 8 positions agree with TRBD1. Per germline, CDR1 SGHRS and CDR2 YFSETQ. The CDR3 is 16 residues long. V shed 8 bases and J 2 bases; nucleotides not matched to a gene: 13. CDR3 in amino acids: CASSQGEQITTDTQYF. In nucleotides, the CDR3 is TGCGCCAGTTCACAGGGGGAACAGATCACCACAGATACGCAGTATTTT. The full variable domain, with the rest looked up from reference TRBV5-1 and TRBJ2-3, is KAGVTQTPRYLIKTRGQQVTLSCSPISGHRSVSWYQQTPGQGLQFLFEYFSETQRNKGNFPGRFSGRQFSNSRSEMNVSTLELGDSALYLCASSQGEQITTDTQYFGPGTRLTVL.

The CDR3 loop is CASSPGGGPNEKLFF. CDR3 DNA sequence: TGCGCCAGCAGCCCGGGGGGGGGCCCTAATGAAAAACTGTTTTTT. The chain is built from TRBV5-1 and TRBJ1-4; D may be TRBD1 (6 bases). The CDR3 is 15 amino acids. V was cut by 4 bases and J by 3 bases, with 13 bases left in between. CDR1 SGHRS and CDR2 YFSETQ come from the germline V gene.

The V and J genes are TRBV7-9 and TRBJ2-7; 7 nucleotides agree with TRBD2. The CDR3 contains 18 residues. From germline, CDR1 is SEHNR and CDR2 FQNEAQ (reference sequence). After removal of 2 bases from V and 3 bases from J, the junction contained 16 bases not matched to a gene. The DNA for the CDR3 is TGTGCCAGCAGCTTATACCGGAAGTCCCGACTAGCTAACTACGAGCAGTACTTC. Translation gives CASSLYRKSRLANYEQYF.

The genes are TRBV11-2 and TRBJ1-2; 10 positions agree with TRBD1. V lost 0 bases, J lost 5 bases, and 9 bases stayed unmatched. The germline CDR1 and CDR2 sequences are SGHAT and FQNNGV. The CDR3 consists of 17 residues. The CDR3 DNA sequence: TGTGCCAGCAGCTTAGAGACAGGGGGCGCAGAAGGTTATGGCTACACCTTC. Translating it yields CASSLETGGAEGYGYTF.

The sample holds one count of this clone. The rearrangement links TRBV5-1 to TRBJ2-1, with a possible D match to TRBD1 (6 bases). V was shortened by 3 bases and J by 7 bases, with 23 bases between the two germline ends. Germline V CDR1 and CDR2: SGHRS, YFSETQ. The CDR3 spans 17 residues. The CDR3 DNA sequence: TGCGCCAGCAGCTCTAAGGTGGGAGAGACAGGACTGAATGAGCAGTTCTTC. The encoded protein is CASSSKVGETGLNEQFF. The full variable domain, its missing parts supplied by reference TRBV5-1 and TRBJ2-1, is KAGVTQTPRYLIKTRGQQVTLSCSPISGHRSVSWYQQTPGQGLQFLFEYFSETQRNKGNFPGRFSGRQFSNSRSEMNVSTLELGDSALYLCASSSKVGETGLNEQFFGPGTRLTVL.

The genes are TRBV18 and TRBJ2-1; 11 bases align to TRBD2. The CDR3 consists of 17 residues. CDR1 is KGHSH and CDR2 is LQKENI in the germline V gene. The V gene end was trimmed by 3 bases and the J gene end by 6 bases; junction bases not matched to a gene: 10. CDR3 nucleotides: TGTGCCAGCTCACCCGTCACTTTTAGCGGGAGGGGCAATGAGCAGTTCTTC. This codes for CASSPVTFSGRGNEQFF.

V usage is TRBV25-1 and J usage is TRBJ2-7, with 7 positions matching TRBD1. Germline V CDR1 and CDR2: MGHDK, SYGVNS. The CDR3 length is 15 residues. J was trimmed by 7 bases and V by 3 bases; bases with no gene match: 12. This chain's CDR3 is CASSERREGAQEQYF. DNA of the CDR3: TGTGCCAGCAGTGAGCGCCGAGAGGGGGCACAAGAGCAGTACTTC.

The gene calls are TRBV25-1 and TRBJ1-2, with D perhaps matching TRBD1 (6 bases). The germline CDR1 and CDR2 sequences are MGHDK and SYGVNS. This CDR3 has 18 residues. V was pared by 1 base and J by 0 bases, with 18 bases between. The CDR3 DNA reads TGTGCCAGCAGTGAATCTGGCGGGGGGCGACCCCCTAACTATGGCTACACCTTC. Translated: CASSESGGGRPPNYGYTF.

The chain combines TRBV19 with TRBJ2-2; 9 bases agree with TRBD2. The CDR3 extends over 14 amino acids. The germline CDR1 and CDR2 sequences are LNHDA and SQIVND (reference sequence). J was trimmed by 3 bases and V by 7 bases; bases with no gene match: 3. The chain's CDR3 is CASMRGGDTGELFF. The CDR3 DNA reads TGTGCCAGTATGCGGGGGGGGGACACCGGGGAGCTGTTTTTT.

The chain has TRBV18 and TRBJ1-2; the D gene is possibly TRBD1 (5 bases). The V end was cut by 2 bases, the J end by 3 bases, with 16 bases between. Germline CDR1 KGHSH, CDR2 LQKENI. This CDR3 has 16 residues. As DNA, the CDR3 is TGTGCCAGCTCACCAGGGGCAGGACGCCGCTACTATGGCTACACCTTC. Its translation: CASSPGAGRRYYGYTF.

The V call is TRBV10-3, the J call TRBJ2-7; 7 nucleotides line up with TRBD2. The V gene end was trimmed by 7 bases and the J gene end by 5 bases; junction bases not matched to a gene: 11. Germline CDR1 and CDR2: ENHRY and SYGVKD. The CDR3 runs to 14 residues. The CDR3 spells CAIKRDYLLHEQYF. In nucleotides, the CDR3 is TGTGCCATCAAGAGGGACTACCTCCTCCACGAGCAGTACTTC.

The rearrangement uses TRBV28 and TRBJ2-7; 9 positions agree with TRBD1. The CDR3 is 14 amino acids. CDR1 is MDHEN, CDR2 SYDVKM, per germline. V trimming: 6 bases; J trimming: 3 bases; junction bases outside the gene matches: 6. The CDR3 nucleotides read TGTGCCAGCAGCCCACAGGGGGCCGGCTACGAGCAGTACTTC. Encoded protein: CASSPQGAGYEQYF.

This clone was seen a handful of times. The V gene is TRBV27, the J gene TRBJ2-1; TRBD2 matches 14 bases. The J segment lost 3 bases and the V segment lost 2 bases, leaving 6 bases of the junction unmatched. CDR1 and CDR2 (germline): MNHEY, SMNVEV (reference sequence). This CDR3 has 18 residues. The CDR3 loop reads CASSLTGTSGRVYNEQFF. In DNA form, the CDR3 reads TGTGCCAGCAGTTTAACCGGGACTAGCGGGAGAGTCTACAATGAGCAGTTCTTC.

This chain connects TRBV5-6 to TRBJ2-3; a weak D match, TRBD1 (6 bases). Germline CDR1 reads SGHDT; CDR2 reads YYEEEE. Trimming pared 2 bases from V and 8 bases from J, leaving 15 bases between. This CDR3 is 14 amino acids long. The CDR3 reads CASSLNRARSTQYF. For the CDR3, the DNA is TGTGCCAGCAGCTTAAACAGGGCCCGATCTACGCAGTATTTT.

This clone was seen a few times. V is TRBV12-5 and J is TRBJ1-6; 8 bases map to TRBD1. Germline V gene data show CDR1 as LGHNT and CDR2 as FRNRAP. This CDR3 spans 15 amino acids. V shed 3 bases, J shed 7 bases, and the junction held 5 bases outside the gene matches. CDR3 region: CASGLGQGLNSPLHF. The DNA of the CDR3 is TGTGCTAGTGGTTTAGGACAGGGCCTAAATTCACCCCTCCACTTT.

This clone has a handful of counts. The chain recombines TRBV14 with TRBJ2-7, with unresolved D. The CDR3 contains 12 residues. Germline V lookup: CDR1 SGHDN, CDR2 FVKESK. V gave up 2 bases and J gave up 3 bases, with 5 bases separating them. Written as DNA, the CDR3 is TGTGCCAGCAGCCAACCGGGCTACGAGCAGTACTTC. Amino acid sequence: CASSQPGYEQYF.

The chain uses TRBV11-2 and TRBJ1-2, with 9 positions matching TRBD1. Germline V gene data show CDR1 as SGHAT and CDR2 as FQNNGV. The CDR3 length is 15 residues. The V gene end was trimmed by 5 bases and the J gene end by 6 bases; junction bases not matched to a gene: 10. The CDR3 reads CASSPGTGWKNGYTF. Written as DNA, the CDR3 is TGTGCCAGCAGCCCCGGGACAGGGTGGAAGAATGGCTACACCTTC.

The genes are TRBV6-5 and TRBJ1-1; D not certain. The CDR3 is 12 amino acids. Trimming took 4 bases from V and 1 from J, leaving 4 bases between them. The germline V gene encodes CDR1 MNHEY and CDR2 SVGAGI. The CDR3 loop is CASSSRNTEAFF. The CDR3 DNA follows: TGTGCCAGCAGTTCCAGGAACACTGAAGCTTTCTTT.

This chain joins TRBV12-5 and TRBJ1-1; D call uncertain. Between the trimmed V and J ends, which lost 6 bases and 6 bases, there was a span of 8 bases. The CDR3 is 11 amino acids. Germline values: CDR1 LGHNT, CDR2 FRNRAP. The DNA for the CDR3 is TGTGCTAGTGGCACTGCCCCTGAAGCTTTCTTT. It yields the protein CASGTAPEAFF.

The chain recombines TRBV6-5 with TRBJ1-2; D is unresolved. V was cut by 7 bases and J by 6 bases, with 21 bases left in between. The CDR3 is made up of 15 amino acids. Per germline, CDR1 MNHEY and CDR2 SVGAGI. CDR3 amino acids: CASTQVGVRGDGYTF. CDR3 nucleotide sequence: TGTGCCAGCACTCAAGTCGGGGTTCGAGGAGATGGCTACACCTTC.